These 30 T cell receptor beta chains came from one sample sequenced in a study of spatial heterogeneity in lung cancer. TCRdb ran MiXCR on the 5' RACE reads and lists one entry per CDR3 protein. The table shows tens of thousands of distinct CDR3 sequences, with roughly 5.6% occurring only once. Time point denoted: sample taken at primary tumor resection. Whole RNA, isolated from tumor, nontumor lung or frozen PBMC, was sequenced without prior sorting. The specimen comprised PBMCs, sampled at surgery. The source of these receptors is a female donor with early-stage non-small cell lung cancer.

This clonotype appeared a few times. The V and J genes are TRBV14 and TRBJ1-6; maybe TRBD1 (5 bases). The germline V gene has CDR1 SGHDN and CDR2 FVKESK. The CDR3 contains 15 residues. With 1 base removed from V and 8 bases from J, the gap between germline ends came to 12 bases. In DNA, the CDR3 is TGTGCCAGCAGCCAAGTAGGGACCGGGTATTCACCCCTCCACTTT. Its protein is CASSQVGTGYSPLHF.

This clonotype was detected ten times or more. The V gene is TRBV28, the J gene TRBJ2-1; 7 bases align to TRBD2. The germline V gene has CDR1 MDHEN and CDR2 SYDVKM. The CDR3 extends over 15 amino acids. The junction had 3 bases not matched to a gene; V was cut back by 4 bases and J by 0 bases. CDR3 in DNA: TGTGCCAGCAGTTCCGCGGGGGACTCCTACAATGAGCAGTTCTTC. It is translated as CASSSAGDSYNEQFF.

This clonotype was observed many times. The gene calls are TRBV20-1 and TRBJ1-1; 7 nucleotides agree with TRBD1. This CDR3 is built from 15 residues. Germline V gives CDR1 DFQATT, CDR2 SNEGSKA (reference sequence). The V segment lost 1 base and the J segment 5 bases; nucleotides outside the gene matches: 10. The CDR3 DNA is TGCAGTGCTAGAGCCCCAACAGGGGATGGGACTGAAGCTTTCTTT. It is translated as CSARAPTGDGTEAFF.

In its sample, this clonotype was seen many times. J is TRBJ1-1 and V is TRBV10-3, with D hard to call. The V gene lost 0 bases and the J gene lost 3 bases, with 8 bases spanning the gap. CDR1 and CDR2 from the germline V gene are ENHRY and SYGVKD. The CDR3 extends over 14 amino acids. The CDR3 here is CAISESGADTEAFF. The CDR3 nucleotides are TGTGCCATCAGTGAGTCAGGCGCAGACACTGAAGCTTTCTTT.

This clonotype was recorded at least ten times. The chain recombines TRBV5-1 with TRBJ2-6; D unresolved. This CDR3 is built from 15 residues. The germline V gene has CDR1 SGHRS and CDR2 YFSETQ. The V end was cut by 0 bases, the J end by 0 bases, with 4 bases between. The CDR3 here is CASSLVASGANVLTF. The CDR3 DNA reads TGCGCCAGCAGCTTGGTAGCCTCTGGGGCCAACGTCCTGACTTTC.

At least ten counts were recorded for this clonotype. The rearrangement joins TRBV2 to TRBJ2-1; tentatively, D is TRBD1 (6 bases). CDR3 length: 14 amino acids. The V end lost 4 bases, the J end lost 5 bases, and 12 bases lay between the germline ends. From germline, CDR1 is SNHLY and CDR2 FYNNEI. The CDR3 DNA reads as TGTGCCAGCAGTGTTAAGACAGGAGACAATGAGCAGTTCTTC. Translation gives CASSVKTGDNEQFF.

At least ten counts were recorded for this clonotype. This chain joins TRBV14 and TRBJ1-1, with D uncertain. Trimming took off 1 base at V and 12 bases at J, with 9 bases between the two ends. There are 11 residues in the CDR3. Germline V CDR1 and CDR2: SGHDN, FVKESK. The CDR3 DNA follows: TGTGCCAGCAGCCAAGGACCGGGGACTTTCTTT. This translates into CASSQGPGTFF. The variable domain in full, completed from reference TRBV14 and TRBJ1-1, reads EAGVTQFPSHSVIEKGQTVTLRCDPISGHDNLYWYRRVMGKEIKFLLHFVKESKQDESGMPNNRFLAERTGGTYSTLKVQPAELEDSGVYFCASSQGPGTFFGQGTRLTVV.

This clonotype was observed a few times. This chain uses TRBV12-3 or TRBV12-4 with TRBJ2-1; D is possibly TRBD1 (5 bases). The CDR3 extends over 13 amino acids. Trimming left V 2 bases short and J 7 bases short, with 9 bases between. This chain's CDR3 is CASSLSGLNEQFF. Written as DNA, the CDR3 is TGTGCCAGCAGTTTATCAGGGTTGAATGAGCAGTTCTTC.

This clonotype was recorded a few times. The genes are TRBV20-1 and TRBJ1-2, with a weak D call TRBD1 (6 bases). This CDR3 region has 12 residues. Germline V lookup: CDR1 DFQATT, CDR2 SNEGSKA (reference sequence). V was cut by 6 bases and J by 6 bases, with 14 bases left in between. The chain's CDR3 is CSANDRSDGYTF. The CDR3 nucleotides are TGCAGTGCCAATGACAGGTCTGATGGCTACACCTTC.

In this sample, this clonotype turned up many times. V gene TRBV15 combines with J gene TRBJ2-1; the D gene is possibly TRBD1 (6 bases). CDR1 and CDR2 from the germline V gene are LNHNV and YYDKDF (reference sequence). The CDR3 consists of 15 residues. V gave up 6 bases and J gave up 0 bases, with 12 bases separating them. In DNA form, the CDR3 reads TGTGCCACCAGGGCCGGGACAAACTCCTACAATGAGCAGTTCTTC. Encoded protein: CATRAGTNSYNEQFF.

As to this clonotype: The germline gene is not matched at one end of the junction; a read error may be the cause. The genes are TRBV6-2 or TRBV6-3 and TRBJ1-6; D remains unclear. The CDR3 is made up of 11 amino acids. Germline CDR1 and CDR2: MNHEY and SVGEGT. CDR3 in amino acids: CTSTSHSPLHF. The DNA for the CDR3 is TGTACCAGCACCTCCCATTCACCCCTCCACTTT.

In this sample, this clonotype turned up many times. This rearrangement joins TRBV24-1 to TRBJ2-3; D assignment may be TRBD1 or TRBD2 (5 bases each). Germline loops: CDR1 KGHDR, CDR2 SFDVKD. V was trimmed by 9 bases and J by 4 bases, leaving 13 bases between them. CDR3 length equals 13 residues. CDR3 sequence: CATSGTVSDTQYF. The CDR3 DNA follows: TGTGCCACCTCCGGGACGGTCTCAGATACGCAGTATTTT.

This clonotype showed up just a few times. This chain joins TRBV20-1 and TRBJ1-5; 7 bases align to TRBD1. Germline CDR1 and CDR2: DFQATT and SNEGSKA (reference sequence). This CDR3 has 14 amino acids. Trimming took 2 bases from V and 4 from J; bases not matched to a gene: 5. The CDR3 DNA reads as TGCAGTGCTAGATCCGGGACAGTTAATCAGCCCCAGCATTTT. Translated, it gives CSARSGTVNQPQHF.

This clonotype showed up just a few times. The chain couples TRBV7-2 to TRBJ1-2, with TRBD1 as a possible D gene (6 bases). Trimming pared 6 bases from V and 4 bases from J, leaving 12 bases between. Germline-derived CDR1 and CDR2 are SGHTA and FQGNSA. The CDR3 runs 13 residues. The CDR3 DNA reads TGTGCCAGCAGTGAAGAAGGGGGCTATGGCTACACCTTC. Translated, it gives CASSEEGGYGYTF.

This clonotype was seen repeatedly, ten times or more. The chain is built from TRBV20-1 and TRBJ1-5; TRBD1 is a possible D gene (5 bases). The V gene's germline CDR1 is DFQATT and CDR2 SNEGSKA (reference sequence). The CDR3 extends over 13 amino acids. V was pared by 7 bases and J by 4 bases, with 14 bases between. CDR3 protein: CSVQRGPNQPQHF. CDR3 coding DNA: TGCAGTGTACAGAGGGGTCCGAATCAGCCCCAGCATTTT.

With respect to this clonotype: At one of its ends the junction is not consistent with the germline gene, which may arise from a read error. This chain connects TRBV7-7 to TRBJ2-2, with a tentative D call TRBD2 (5 bases). The CDR3 totals 14 residues. Per the germline V gene, CDR1 is SSHAT and CDR2 is FNYEAQ (reference sequence). The CDR3 coding sequence is TGTGCTAGCAGCTTGGAGGCGGGCACCGGGGAGCTGTTTTTT. The encoded protein is CASSLEAGTGELFF.

Within the sample, this clonotype is large. V gene TRBV4-1 combines with J gene TRBJ2-1; D ambiguous. This CDR3 is 15 amino acids long. V gave up 0 bases and J gave up 0 bases, with 6 bases separating them. Germline V gene lookup returns CDR1 MGHRA and CDR2 YSYEKL. The DNA of the CDR3 is TGCGCCAGCAGCCAAGACACGGACTCCTACAATGAGCAGTTCTTC. Amino acids: CASSQDTDSYNEQFF.

This clonotype showed up many times. The chain uses TRBV5-1 and TRBJ1-2; a possible D gene is TRBD1 (5 bases). Trimming removed 4 bases at V and 4 bases at J, with 11 bases between. The CDR3 is made up of 13 amino acids. The germline V gene has CDR1 SGHRS and CDR2 YFSETQ. In DNA form, the CDR3 reads TGCGCCAGCAGCGAAGGACACTCCTATGGCTACACCTTC. Translating it yields CASSEGHSYGYTF.

The chain couples TRBV27 to TRBJ1-1, with unresolved D. The ends were cut back, 5 bases at V and 0 bases at J, with 16 bases in the middle. This CDR3 has 16 residues. The germline V gene encodes CDR1 MNHEY and CDR2 SMNVEV (reference sequence). CDR3 protein: CASSPSLGVVNTEAFF. CDR3 in DNA: TGTGCCAGCAGTCCCTCCTTAGGAGTTGTGAACACTGAAGCTTTCTTT.

This clonotype has a count of ten or more. CDR3 amino acids: CASSLTLAGGTNEQFF. The CDR3 bases are TGCGCCAGCAGCTTAACCCTAGCGGGGGGGACCAATGAGCAGTTCTTC. The chain links TRBV5-1 to TRBJ2-1; 12 bases map to TRBD2. V lost 2 bases, J lost 6 bases, and 6 bases stayed unmatched. This CDR3 comprises 16 residues. Per the germline V gene, CDR1 is SGHRS and CDR2 is YFSETQ.

This clonotype was seen a handful of times. The chain links TRBV28 to TRBJ1-1; 7 positions match TRBD1. The J segment lost 2 bases and the V segment lost 6 bases, leaving 6 bases of the junction unmatched. The CDR3 extends over 14 amino acids. The germline CDR1 and CDR2 sequences are MDHEN and SYDVKM. The CDR3 nucleotides read TGTGCCAGCAGCCGTTCAGGGGGAAACACTGAAGCTTTCTTT. Translation: CASSRSGGNTEAFF.

The V and J genes are TRBV20-1 and TRBJ1-6; 7 bases map to TRBD1. The germline V gene encodes CDR1 DFQATT and CDR2 SNEGSKA (reference sequence). The CDR3 consists of 14 residues. V lost 3 bases, J lost 7 bases, and 6 bases stayed unmatched. In DNA, the CDR3 is TGCAGTGCTAGGGTCCAGGGGGTAAATTCACCCCTCCACTTT. This encodes CSARVQGVNSPLHF.

This clonotype was detected ten times or more. The chain links TRBV28 to TRBJ1-2; no definite D call. CDR3 length: 15 residues. Between the trimmed V and J ends, which lost 3 bases and 0 bases, there was a span of 11 bases. Germline V gene data show CDR1 as MDHEN and CDR2 as SYDVKM. CDR3 sequence: CASSFAGDANYGYTF. CDR3 DNA sequence: TGTGCCAGCAGTTTTGCAGGAGACGCTAACTATGGCTACACCTTC.

Only a few counts were recorded for this clonotype. The chain combines TRBV7-9 with TRBJ2-5; 10 bases fit TRBD1. CDR1 and CDR2 (germline): SEHNR, FQNEAQ (reference sequence). This CDR3 has 15 amino acids. Trimming took 6 bases from V and 5 from J; bases not matched to a gene: 9. The DNA for the CDR3 is TGTGCCAGCAGTTCGCCCGGGACAGGGGAGGAGACCCAGTACTTC. Residues: CASSSPGTGEETQYF. The full variable domain, in which reference TRBV7-9 and TRBJ2-5 provide the parts outside the CDR3, is DTGVSQNPRHKITKRGQNVTFRCDPISEHNRLYWYRQTLGQGPEFLTYFQNEAQLEKSRLLSDRFSAERPKGSFSTLEIQRTEQGDSAMYLCASSSPGTGEETQYFGPGTRLLVL.

Ten or more counts support this clonotype. V gene TRBV18 combines with J gene TRBJ2-7, with D possibly being TRBD1 (5 bases). The V gene's germline CDR1 is KGHSH and CDR2 LQKENI. CDR3 length: 18 residues. V was cut by 6 bases and J by 1 base, with 25 bases left in between. CDR3 coding DNA: TGTGCCAGCTCGGTCTTAGACAGTGGGAAAATAAATTCCTACGAGCAGTACTTC. Protein product: CASSVLDSGKINSYEQYF.

This chain joins TRBV5-1 and TRBJ2-3, with D perhaps assigned TRBD1 or TRBD2 (5 bases each). Trimming left V 3 bases short and J 2 bases short, with 13 bases between. The CDR3 runs 15 residues. Germline V gives CDR1 SGHRS, CDR2 YFSETQ. This chain's CDR3 is CASSSRWGNTDTQYF. CDR3 in DNA: TGCGCCAGCAGCTCCCGTTGGGGGAACACAGATACGCAGTATTTT.

In this sample, this clonotype turned up many times. V and J are TRBV5-1 and TRBJ2-7; maybe TRBD2 (5 bases). Germline lookup yields CDR1 SGHRS and CDR2 YFSETQ. V dropped 0 bases and J dropped 5 bases, with 15 bases sitting between them. The CDR3 sequence is 15 residues long. The CDR3 region has the DNA TGCGCCAGCAGCTTGGTCGGCGGGTTCCGGAACGAGCAGTACTTC. This codes for CASSLVGGFRNEQYF.

In this sample, this clonotype turned up many times. This rearrangement joins TRBV12-3 or TRBV12-4 to TRBJ1-6; 7 nucleotides match TRBD1. Trimming at V came to 5 bases and at J to 7 bases, leaving 8 bases not matched to a gene. The CDR3 sequence is 15 residues long. CDR3 bases: TGTGCCAGCAGTCCGACCTCAGGGGGAAATTCACCCCTCCACTTT. It encodes CASSPTSGGNSPLHF.

The sample holds many counts of this clonotype. This CDR3 is CASSMEGSSTQYF. The DNA for the CDR3 is TGTGCCAGCAGTATGGAGGGCAGCTCGACCCAGTACTTC. The V and J genes are TRBV6-1 and TRBJ2-5; TRBD2 is a possible D gene (6 bases). The V gene lost 5 bases and the J gene lost 7 bases, with 14 bases spanning the gap. CDR1 is MNHNS and CDR2 is SASEGT in the germline V gene. There are 13 residues in the CDR3.

The gene calls are TRBV6-5 and TRBJ2-3, with D tentatively TRBD1 (6 bases). Germline-derived CDR1 and CDR2 are MNHEY and SVGAGI. Trimming took off 8 bases at V and 6 bases at J, with 21 bases between the two ends. CDR3 size: 15 residues. CDR3 protein: CASSPRAGARDTQYF. Here the CDR3 DNA reads TGTGCCAGCTCTCCTCGGGCAGGGGCCAGGGATACGCAGTATTTT.